This T cell receptor beta chain appears in the sequencing data of a study of T cell responses to AZD1222 COVID-19 vaccine. Study results and limitations: Mostly white British, mostly female donors; authors suggested clonal diversity may be underestimated. Only a handful of AZD1222 recipients, several in all, had baseline seropositivity. Spike-specific TCR breadth and depth rose after two AZD1222 doses. Of spike-specific TCRs, nearly half reportedly target regions left unmutated in variants.

Profiling relied on immunoSEQ multiplex PCR, and the TCRdb table lists in-frame clones only, not all of them. The sample lists about 170,000 clones; 80% to 95% were seen once. About this clone itself: Its antigen remains unidentified.

Per germline, CDR1 MNHEY and CDR2 SVGEGT. Trimming cost V 5 bases and J 6 bases, with 13 bases left between them. This CDR3 comprises 13 residues. V and J are TRBV6-2 or TRBV6-3 and TRBJ1-1; no clear D gene. This sequence was found in an adult in good health. The sample here was peripheral blood, taken on day 0 of AZD1222 vaccination. The CDR3 region has the DNA TGTGCCAGCAGTAGGACCGACCTGGCTGAAGCTTTCTTT. Translating it yields CASSRTDLAEAFF.